This TCR beta chain comes out of a study of Ad26.COV2.S vaccination and SARS-CoV-2 variants. Treatment reported: over 15 received Ad26.COV2.S at low or high dose, single or two shots; roughly five received placebo; per-sample allocation not given. The samples were gathered on day 63 after the first injection of vaccine or placebo. Vaccine was an Ad26 vector expressing Wuhan-strain SARS-CoV-2 spike. The CDR3 has 16 residues. Germline lookup yields CDR1 SGHRS and CDR2 YFSETQ. V shed 4 bases and J 4 bases; nucleotides not matched to a gene: 11. For this clone: Its matching antigen is unknown.

Study-wide findings and caveats: Vaccine recipients posted higher spike-specific TCR breadth than their placebo counterparts.

The repertoire was sequenced with immunoSEQ multiplex PCR; TCRdb's copy has only in-frame clones and lacks some. The top ten clones hold over 2.5% of a sample with 250,000 to 300,000 clones, around 87% of them seen once. The sequencing here drew on peripheral blood, taken in a trial of Ad26.COV2.S vaccine versus placebo. The chain couples TRBV5-1 to TRBJ1-2; 9 bases map to TRBD1. The clonotype originates from a person between 18 and 65 years old who received the Ad26.COV2.S COVID-19 vaccine or a placebo. DNA for the CDR3: TGCGCCAGCAGCCCGTCGGGGACAGGGCTCATCTATGGCTACACCTTC. This codes for CASSPSGTGLIYGYTF.